A single sample is the source of the 27 T cell receptor beta chains below, sequenced in a study of neurological immune-mediated disorders. Time point of the sample: longitudinal time-point 1 (baseline). MiXCR, run by TCRdb on the 5' RACE reads, gives a single entry per CDR3 protein. The profile covers tens of thousands of distinct CDR3 sequences, with about 3.3% appearing a single time and about 7.8% taken by the ten largest. The source material was PBMCs. These receptors originate from a woman in her sixties with multiple sclerosis.

This clonotype was picked up many times. The chain couples TRBV29-1 to TRBJ2-1, with a weak D call TRBD2 (6 bases). CDR1 is SQVTM, CDR2 ANQGSEA, per germline. The CDR3 sequence is 15 residues long. V lost 3 bases and J lost 9, with 21 bases in between. The CDR3 reads CSVERSQGRGSEQFF. The CDR3 coding sequence is TGCAGCGTTGAGCGATCGCAGGGTCGGGGGAGTGAGCAGTTCTTC.

This clonotype was recorded at least ten times. The chain couples TRBV6-5 to TRBJ1-1; the D gene is possibly TRBD1 (5 bases). V was cut by 7 bases and J by 0 bases, with 12 bases left in between. CDR3 length: 14 amino acids. CDR1 and CDR2 from the germline V gene are MNHEY and SVGAGI. The CDR3 DNA is TGTGCCAGCAAGTCTGGGGCCCTGAACACTGAAGCTTTCTTT. Protein sequence: CASKSGALNTEAFF.

This clonotype was counted many times. The chain employs TRBV5-5 and TRBJ1-1, with D maybe TRBD1 (6 bases). Germline assignment: CDR1 SGHKS and CDR2 YYEKEE (reference sequence). Trimming shortened V by 4 bases and J by 12 bases, and 16 bases separated the two germline ends. CDR3 length equals 12 residues. CDR3 sequence reads: CASSPERGASFF. In nucleotides, the CDR3 is TGTGCCAGCAGCCCGGAAAGGGGGGCTTCTTTCTTT.

The table lists this clonotype with many counts. The V and J genes are TRBV20-1 and TRBJ2-3, with 7 positions matching TRBD1. CDR1 DFQATT and CDR2 SNEGSKA come from the germline V gene (reference sequence). Trimming cost V 6 bases and J 1 base; bases outside gene matches: 4. The CDR3 extends over 13 amino acids. CDR3 coding DNA: TGCAGTGCCGGTGGGACAGGCACAGATACGCAGTATTTT. As protein: CSAGGTGTDTQYF.

This clonotype was picked up many times. The V gene is TRBV11-2, the J gene TRBJ2-7; D unresolved. Germline V gene sequence: CDR1 SGHAT, CDR2 FQNNGV. The V end lost 4 bases, the J end lost 4 bases, and 17 bases lay between the germline ends. CDR3 size: 15 residues. CDR3 sequence: CASSSDPGPFYEQYF. CDR3 nucleotide sequence: TGTGCCAGCAGCTCGGATCCCGGACCCTTTTACGAGCAGTACTTC.

The sample holds many counts of this clonotype. The chain couples TRBV3-1 to TRBJ1-2; no clear D gene. V was pared by 0 bases and J by 4 bases, with 6 bases between. The CDR3 runs 13 residues. Germline loops: CDR1 LGHDT, CDR2 YNNKEL (reference sequence). CDR3 sequence: CASSQDILYGYTF. The CDR3 DNA reads TGTGCCAGCAGCCAAGATATCCTCTATGGCTACACCTTC.

This chain joins TRBV20-1 and TRBJ2-7; perhaps TRBD2 as D (5 bases). Trimming took 6 bases from V and 0 from J, leaving 15 bases between them. This CDR3 spans 14 amino acids. The germline V gene encodes CDR1 DFQATT and CDR2 SNEGSKA (reference sequence). CDR3 sequence (DNA): TGCAGTGCAATCCGAGAGGGCCCCTCCTACGAGCAGTACTTC. Translating gives CSAIREGPSYEQYF.

This clonotype was seen a few times. With a much larger clone just one base away, this may be a read error. The chain combines TRBV7-9 with TRBJ2-7; D uncertain. The CDR3 is 11 residues long. CDR1 is SEHNR, CDR2 FQNEAQ, per germline (reference sequence). CDR3 residues: CDSSLVTEQYF. The CDR3 region has the DNA TGTGACAGCAGCTTAGTGACCGAGCAGTACTTC. The variable domain in full, completed from reference TRBV7-9 and TRBJ2-7, reads DTGVSQNPRHKITKRGQNVTFRCDPISEHNRLYWYRQTLGQGPEFLTYFQNEAQLEKSRLLSDRFSAERPKGSFSTLEIQRTEQGDSAMYLCDSSLVTEQYFGPGTRLTVT.

This clonotype was counted ten times or more. The J gene is TRBJ1-2, the V gene TRBV12-3 or TRBV12-4; TRBD1 agrees at 7 bases. Germline trimming cut 8 bases from V and 8 bases from J; bases unmatched to any gene: 14. The CDR3 extends over 14 amino acids. The CDR3 here is CASDRTGQVGGYTF. The CDR3 coding sequence is TGTGCCAGCGACAGGACAGGTCAAGTTGGGGGCTACACCTTC.

By share, this clonotype counts as medium-sized (0.01 to 0.1%). The rearrangement joins TRBV6-5 to TRBJ2-1; 15 bases map to TRBD2. After removal of 6 bases from V and 9 bases from J, the junction contained 3 bases not matched to a gene. Germline CDR1 and CDR2: MNHEY and SVGAGI. The CDR3 runs 14 residues. The CDR3 loop is CASSWTSGGAEQFF. The CDR3 DNA reads as TGTGCCAGCAGCTGGACTAGCGGGGGGGCTGAGCAGTTCTTC.

The table lists this clonotype with many counts. V is TRBV7-8 and J is TRBJ1-1; no clear D. Germline V lookup: CDR1 SGHVS, CDR2 FQNEAQ. V lost 4 bases and J lost 5, with 17 bases in between. The CDR3 runs 15 residues. The CDR3 spells CASSSDPTRWTEAFF. In nucleotides, the CDR3 is TGTGCCAGCAGCTCCGATCCTACAAGGTGGACTGAAGCTTTCTTT.

Ten or more counts support this clonotype. The chain links TRBV12-3 or TRBV12-4 to TRBJ2-7; 8 bases align to TRBD1. CDR3 size: 13 residues. Unmatched junction bases numbered 4, after V lost 3 bases and J lost 6 bases. The CDR3 DNA sequence: TGTGCCAGCAGTTTCGCGGACAGGGCCGAGCAGTACTTC. Translated, it gives CASSFADRAEQYF.

This clonotype was counted many times. This chain connects TRBV12-3 or TRBV12-4 to TRBJ1-6; no reliable D call. The length of the CDR3 is 13 residues. Trimming stripped 5 bases from V and 7 bases from J, with 9 bases between. The CDR3 sequence is CASSQVENSPLHF. The DNA for the CDR3 is TGTGCCAGCAGTCAGGTTGAGAATTCACCCCTCCACTTT.

Many counts were recorded for this clonotype. V is TRBV5-1 and J is TRBJ2-1; 9 bases align to TRBD2. The ends lost 4 bases at V and 4 bases at J; junction bases unmatched: 15. The V gene's germline CDR1 is SGHRS and CDR2 YFSETQ. This CDR3 has 18 residues. CDR3 sequence: CASSPWTIAGARYNEQFF. The CDR3 nucleotides read TGCGCCAGCAGCCCCTGGACGATAGCGGGGGCTAGGTACAATGAGCAGTTCTTC.

This clonotype was picked up many times. The DNA for the CDR3 is TGCGCCAGCAGCCCCCCAGGGAGCTTCTACAATGAGCAGTTCTTC. Protein: CASSPPGSFYNEQFF. The chain has TRBV5-1 and TRBJ2-1; D might be TRBD1 or TRBD2, each matching 5 bases. Germline lookup yields CDR1 SGHRS and CDR2 YFSETQ. Trimming stripped 4 bases from V and 3 bases from J, with 14 bases between. The length of the CDR3 is 15 residues.

As regards this clonotype: Compared with germline, one end of the junction differs, possibly owing to a read error. J is TRBJ1-2 and V is TRBV10-1, with no clear D. Germline loops: CDR1 WNHNN, CDR2 SYGVQD (reference sequence). The CDR3 totals 12 residues. The CDR3 sequence is CDSQRALSGYTF. CDR3 coding DNA: TGCGACAGCCAAAGGGCCCTGTCTGGCTACACCTTC.

This clonotype has at least ten counts. The chain is built from TRBV5-6 and TRBJ2-1, with D possibly being TRBD2 (6 bases). CDR1 is SGHDT and CDR2 is YYEEEE in the germline V gene. This CDR3 spans 11 amino acids. V dropped 1 base and J dropped 13 bases, with 9 bases sitting between them. The CDR3 spells CASSLRDFQFF. The CDR3 DNA follows: TGTGCCAGCAGCTTGAGGGACTTTCAGTTCTTC.

This clonotype occurred many times. The chain is built from TRBV24-1 and TRBJ2-5; D might be TRBD1 or TRBD2, each matching 5 bases. Germline-derived CDR1 and CDR2 are KGHDR and SFDVKD. The germline V and J ends were trimmed by 3 bases and 7 bases, with 17 bases remaining between them. This CDR3 spans 15 amino acids. The CDR3 coding sequence is TGTGCCACCAGTGATGACTGGGGACCCCTTGGGACCCAGTACTTC. It encodes CATSDDWGPLGTQYF.

This chain uses TRBV20-1 with TRBJ1-2; 7 bases are shared with TRBD1. V lost 7 bases, J lost 8 bases, and 13 bases stayed unmatched. CDR1 is DFQATT, CDR2 SNEGSKA, per germline (reference sequence). The length of the CDR3 is 13 residues. The CDR3 spells CSDRGRGEGGYTF. DNA for the CDR3: TGCAGTGACCGGGGCAGGGGGGAAGGGGGCTACACCTTC.

The table lists this clonotype with many counts. The rearrangement joins TRBV12-3 or TRBV12-4 to TRBJ2-3; D ambiguous. The V gene lost 5 bases and the J gene lost 4 bases, with 7 bases spanning the gap. CDR3 size: 12 residues. Written as DNA, the CDR3 is TGTGCCAGCAGTCCATCAGCAGATACGCAGTATTTT. It yields the protein CASSPSADTQYF.

A few counts support this clonotype. The V and J genes are TRBV5-1 and TRBJ2-5; TRBD2 matches at 9 bases. The V gene's germline CDR1 is SGHRS and CDR2 YFSETQ. Trimming cost V 4 bases and J 4 bases; bases outside gene matches: 11. The CDR3 is 16 amino acids. CDR3 sequence: CASSPTSAGGPETQYF. The CDR3, as DNA: TGCGCCAGCAGCCCTACTTCAGCGGGGGGACCAGAGACCCAGTACTTC.

This clonotype was seen many times. The chain is built from TRBV5-1 and TRBJ2-1; 8 positions match TRBD2. The trim removed 2 bases at V and 6 bases at J, leaving 7 bases unmatched. Germline CDR1 is SGHRS and CDR2 is YFSETQ. The CDR3 has 15 residues. The CDR3 loop reads CASSLEGLEGNEQFF. CDR3 DNA sequence: TGCGCCAGCAGCTTAGAGGGACTAGAAGGCAATGAGCAGTTCTTC.

This clonotype was counted a few times. It may be a read error: a sequence one base away is much more abundant. The V call is TRBV20-1, the J call TRBJ2-4; 11 bases are a match to TRBD2. V lost 5 bases to trimming and J lost 10 bases; unmatched junction nucleotides: 10. The CDR3 contains 14 residues. Germline V gives CDR1 DFQATT, CDR2 SNEGSKA (reference sequence). This CDR3 is CSALSGGALKIQYF. In DNA, the CDR3 is TGCAGTGCTCTTAGCGGGGGGGCCTTAAAAATTCAGTACTTC.

This clonotype appeared many times. The V gene is TRBV20-1, the J gene TRBJ1-1; D possibly corresponds to TRBD1 (6 bases). V was trimmed by 3 bases and J by 5 bases, leaving 22 bases between them. CDR3 length: 16 residues. Germline loops: CDR1 DFQATT, CDR2 SNEGSKA (reference sequence). The CDR3 region has the DNA TGCAGTGCTAGTGACCACGGGACCCCCAGGGGTACTGAAGCTTTCTTT. Translating it yields CSASDHGTPRGTEAFF.

This clonotype came up many times. The chain couples TRBV5-8 to TRBJ2-7; a weak D match, TRBD1 (6 bases). V dropped 4 bases and J dropped 9 bases, with 17 bases sitting between them. The CDR3 runs 13 residues. CDR1 SGHTS and CDR2 YDEGEE come from the germline V gene. Here the CDR3 DNA reads TGTGCCAGCAGCCGCCGGACAGACATGTTGCAGTACTTC. Translated, it gives CASSRRTDMLQYF.

This clonotype has a count of ten or more. The rearrangement uses TRBV2 and TRBJ2-1, with a possible D match to TRBD2 (6 bases). The length of the CDR3 is 15 residues. The V end lost 2 bases, the J end lost 6 bases, and 14 bases lay between the germline ends. Looked up from germline, CDR1 is SNHLY and CDR2 is FYNNEI. The CDR3: CASSERDSRLNEQFF. CDR3 nucleotide sequence: TGTGCCAGCAGTGAAAGGGACTCACGCCTCAATGAGCAGTTCTTC.

At least ten counts were recorded for this clonotype. This chain links TRBV20-1 with TRBJ2-2; 9 nucleotides match TRBD2. Germline lookup yields CDR1 DFQATT and CDR2 SNEGSKA (reference sequence). This CDR3 is built from 15 residues. V shed 5 bases and J 5 bases; nucleotides not matched to a gene: 9. CDR3 DNA: TGCAGTGCTCCCAGCGGGGGGAGACGAACCGGGGAGCTGTTTTTT. Its translation: CSAPSGGRRTGELFF.